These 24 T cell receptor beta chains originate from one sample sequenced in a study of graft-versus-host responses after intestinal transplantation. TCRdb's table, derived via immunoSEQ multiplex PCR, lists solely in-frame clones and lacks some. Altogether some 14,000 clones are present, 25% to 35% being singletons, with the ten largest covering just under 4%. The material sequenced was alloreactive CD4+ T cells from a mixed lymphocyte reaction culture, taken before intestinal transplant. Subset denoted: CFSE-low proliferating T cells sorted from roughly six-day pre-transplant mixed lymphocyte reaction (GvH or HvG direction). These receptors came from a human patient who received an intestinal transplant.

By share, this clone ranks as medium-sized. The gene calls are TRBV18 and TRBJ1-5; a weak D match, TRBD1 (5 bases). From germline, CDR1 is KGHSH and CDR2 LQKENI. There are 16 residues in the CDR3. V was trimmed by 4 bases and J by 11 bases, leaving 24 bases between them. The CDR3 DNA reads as TGTGCCAGCTCACTCAAGGGGCCAGGGCCGCAAGGAGCCCAGCATTTT. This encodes CASSLKGPGPQGAQHF.

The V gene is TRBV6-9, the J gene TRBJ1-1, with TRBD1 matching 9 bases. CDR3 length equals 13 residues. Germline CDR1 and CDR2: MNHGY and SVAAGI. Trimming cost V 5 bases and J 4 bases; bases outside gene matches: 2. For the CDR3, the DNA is TGTGCCAGCAGTAGGACAGGGGCCACTGAAGCTTTCTTT. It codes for CASSRTGATEAFF.

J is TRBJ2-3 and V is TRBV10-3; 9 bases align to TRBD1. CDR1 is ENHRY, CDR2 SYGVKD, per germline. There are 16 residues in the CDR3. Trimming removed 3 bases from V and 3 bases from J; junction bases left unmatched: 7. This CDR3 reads CAISDGQGPATDTQYF. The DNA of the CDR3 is TGTGCCATCAGTGACGGACAGGGGCCAGCAACAGATACGCAGTATTTT.

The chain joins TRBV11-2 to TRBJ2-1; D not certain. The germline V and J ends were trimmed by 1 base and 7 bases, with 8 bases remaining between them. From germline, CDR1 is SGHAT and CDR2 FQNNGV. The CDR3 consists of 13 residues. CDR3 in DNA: TGTGCCAGCAGCTTAGCGCACGGGAATGAGCAGTTCTTC. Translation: CASSLAHGNEQFF.

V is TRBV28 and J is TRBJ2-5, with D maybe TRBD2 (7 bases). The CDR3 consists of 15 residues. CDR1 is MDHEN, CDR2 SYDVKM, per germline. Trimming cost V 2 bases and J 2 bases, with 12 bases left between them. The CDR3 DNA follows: TGTGCCAGCAGTTTAGTAGGGAGGGGGCAAGAGACCCAGTACTTC. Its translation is CASSLVGRGQETQYF.

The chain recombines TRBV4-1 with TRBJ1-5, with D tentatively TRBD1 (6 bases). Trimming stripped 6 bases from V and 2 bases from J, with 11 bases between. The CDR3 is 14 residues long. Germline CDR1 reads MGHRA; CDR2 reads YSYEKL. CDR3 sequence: CASSRRTGNQPQHF. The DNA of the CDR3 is TGCGCCAGCAGTCGAAGGACAGGCAATCAGCCCCAGCATTTT.

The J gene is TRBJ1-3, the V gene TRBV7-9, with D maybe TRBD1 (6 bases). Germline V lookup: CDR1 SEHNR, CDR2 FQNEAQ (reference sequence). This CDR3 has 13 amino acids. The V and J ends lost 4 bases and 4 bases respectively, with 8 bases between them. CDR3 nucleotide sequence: TGTGCCAGCAGCTCTGACAGGGGAAACACCATATATTTT. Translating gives CASSSDRGNTIYF.

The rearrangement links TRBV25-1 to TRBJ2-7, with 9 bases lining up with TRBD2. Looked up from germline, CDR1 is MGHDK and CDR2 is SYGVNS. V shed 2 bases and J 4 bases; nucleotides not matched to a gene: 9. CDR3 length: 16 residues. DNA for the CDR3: TGTGCCAGCAGTGAACTGACCGGGACTAGCCCATACGAGCAGTACTTC. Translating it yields CASSELTGTSPYEQYF.

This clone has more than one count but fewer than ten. For the CDR3, the DNA is TGTGCCAGCAGTGGGCTAGCGGACCCCTACGAGCAGTACTTC. It specifies CASSGLADPYEQYF. The V call is TRBV6-6, the J call TRBJ2-7, with 7 bases lining up with TRBD2. The V gene's germline CDR1 is MNHNY and CDR2 SVGAGI (reference sequence). CDR3 length equals 14 residues. The ends lost 5 bases at V and 2 bases at J; junction bases unmatched: 6.

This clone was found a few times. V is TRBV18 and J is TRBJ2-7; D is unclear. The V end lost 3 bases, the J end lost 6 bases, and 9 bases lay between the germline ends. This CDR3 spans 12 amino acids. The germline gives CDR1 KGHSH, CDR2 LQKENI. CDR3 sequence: CASSPGRGEQYF. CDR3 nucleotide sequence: TGTGCCAGCTCACCCGGCCGAGGCGAGCAGTACTTC.

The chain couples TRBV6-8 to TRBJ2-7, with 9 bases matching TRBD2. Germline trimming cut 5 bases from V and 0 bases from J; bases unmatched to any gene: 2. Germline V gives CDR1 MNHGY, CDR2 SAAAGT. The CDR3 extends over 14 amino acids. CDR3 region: CASSRSGSSYEQYF. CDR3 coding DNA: TGTGCCAGCAGTCGTAGCGGGAGCTCCTACGAGCAGTACTTC.

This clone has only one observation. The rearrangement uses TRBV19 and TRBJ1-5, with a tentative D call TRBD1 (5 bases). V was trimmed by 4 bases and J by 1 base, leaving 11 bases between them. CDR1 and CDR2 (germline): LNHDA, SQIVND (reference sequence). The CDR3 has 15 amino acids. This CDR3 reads CASSRPGWSNQPQHF. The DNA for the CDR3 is TGTGCCAGTAGTAGACCAGGGTGGAGCAATCAGCCCCAGCATTTT.

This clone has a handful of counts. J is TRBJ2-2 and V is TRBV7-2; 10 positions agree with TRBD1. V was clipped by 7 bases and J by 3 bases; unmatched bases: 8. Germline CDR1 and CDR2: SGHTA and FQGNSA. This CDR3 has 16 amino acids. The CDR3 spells CASIRSGTGDTGELFF. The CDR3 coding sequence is TGTGCCAGCATTCGGTCCGGGACAGGGGACACCGGGGAGCTGTTTTTT.

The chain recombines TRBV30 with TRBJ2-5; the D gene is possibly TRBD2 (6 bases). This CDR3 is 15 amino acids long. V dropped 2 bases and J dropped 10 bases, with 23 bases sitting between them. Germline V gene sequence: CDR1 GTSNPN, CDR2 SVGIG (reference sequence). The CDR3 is CAWSPGGSGRAGQYF. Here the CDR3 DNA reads TGTGCCTGGAGTCCCGGAGGATCGGGAAGAGCGGGCCAGTACTTC.

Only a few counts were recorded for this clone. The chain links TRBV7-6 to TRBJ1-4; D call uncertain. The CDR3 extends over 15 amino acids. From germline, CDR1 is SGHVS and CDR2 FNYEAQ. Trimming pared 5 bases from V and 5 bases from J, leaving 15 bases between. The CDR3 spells CASSPDGRSNEKLFF. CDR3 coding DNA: TGTGCCAGCAGCCCAGATGGCAGGTCAAATGAAAAACTGTTTTTT.

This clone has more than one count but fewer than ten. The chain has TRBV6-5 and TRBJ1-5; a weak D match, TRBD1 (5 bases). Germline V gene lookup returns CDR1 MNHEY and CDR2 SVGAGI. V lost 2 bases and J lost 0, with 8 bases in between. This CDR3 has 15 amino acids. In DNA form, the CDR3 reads TGTGCCAGCAGTTACGGGGGGATTAGCAATCAGCCCCAGCATTTT. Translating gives CASSYGGISNQPQHF.

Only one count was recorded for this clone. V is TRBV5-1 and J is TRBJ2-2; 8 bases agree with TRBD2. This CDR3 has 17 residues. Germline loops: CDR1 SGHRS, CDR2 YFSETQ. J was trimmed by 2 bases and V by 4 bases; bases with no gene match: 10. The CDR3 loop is CASSQQPGGRNTGELFF. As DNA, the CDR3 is TGCGCCAGCAGCCAGCAACCGGGAGGGCGTAACACCGGGGAGCTGTTTTTT.

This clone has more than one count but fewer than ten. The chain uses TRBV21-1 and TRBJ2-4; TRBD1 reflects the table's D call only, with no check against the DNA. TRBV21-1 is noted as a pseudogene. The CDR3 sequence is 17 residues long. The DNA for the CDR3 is TGTGCCAGCAGTAAGGGGATGCTACAGCAAAGAAAAAACATTCAGTACTTC. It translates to CASSKGMLQQRKNIQYF.

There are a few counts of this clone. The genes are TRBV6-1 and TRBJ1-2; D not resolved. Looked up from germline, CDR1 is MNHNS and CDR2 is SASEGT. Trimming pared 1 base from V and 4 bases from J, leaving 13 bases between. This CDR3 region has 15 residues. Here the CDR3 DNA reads TGTGCCAGCAGTGAAGTTTTTGAAGATGGCTATGGCTACACCTTC. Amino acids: CASSEVFEDGYGYTF.

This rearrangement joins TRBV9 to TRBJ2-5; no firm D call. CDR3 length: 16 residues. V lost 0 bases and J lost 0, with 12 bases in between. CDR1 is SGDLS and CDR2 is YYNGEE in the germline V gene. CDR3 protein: CASSVGLRDHQETQYF. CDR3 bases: TGTGCCAGCAGCGTAGGGCTCCGAGACCACCAAGAGACCCAGTACTTC.

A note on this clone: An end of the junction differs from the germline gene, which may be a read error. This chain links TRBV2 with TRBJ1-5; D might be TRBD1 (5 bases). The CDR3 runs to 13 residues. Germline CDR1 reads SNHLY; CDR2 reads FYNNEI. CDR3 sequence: CASSLQGYQSQHF. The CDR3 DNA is TGTGCCAGCAGTCTTCAGGGATATCAGTCCCAGCATTTT.

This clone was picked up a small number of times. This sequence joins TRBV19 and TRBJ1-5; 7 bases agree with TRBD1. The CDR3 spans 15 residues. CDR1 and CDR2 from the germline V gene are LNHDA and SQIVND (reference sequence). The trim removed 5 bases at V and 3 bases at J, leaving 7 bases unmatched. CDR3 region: CASSDRVYDNQPQHF. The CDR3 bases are TGTGCCAGTAGTGACAGGGTCTATGACAATCAGCCCCAGCATTTT.

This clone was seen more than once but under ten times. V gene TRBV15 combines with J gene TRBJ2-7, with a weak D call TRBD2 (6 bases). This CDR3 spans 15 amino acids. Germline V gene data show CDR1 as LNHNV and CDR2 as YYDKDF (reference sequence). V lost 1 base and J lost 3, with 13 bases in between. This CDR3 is CATSRGAGRFYEQYF. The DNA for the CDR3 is TGTGCCACCAGCAGAGGGGCCGGGAGATTCTACGAGCAGTACTTC.

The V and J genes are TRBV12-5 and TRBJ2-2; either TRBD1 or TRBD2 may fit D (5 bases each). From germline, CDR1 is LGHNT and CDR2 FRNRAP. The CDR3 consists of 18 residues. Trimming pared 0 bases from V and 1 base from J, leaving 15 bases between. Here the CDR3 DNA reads TGTGCTAGTGGTTTGGTACGAATGGGGGAACAGAACACCGGGGAGCTGTTTTTT. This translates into CASGLVRMGEQNTGELFF.